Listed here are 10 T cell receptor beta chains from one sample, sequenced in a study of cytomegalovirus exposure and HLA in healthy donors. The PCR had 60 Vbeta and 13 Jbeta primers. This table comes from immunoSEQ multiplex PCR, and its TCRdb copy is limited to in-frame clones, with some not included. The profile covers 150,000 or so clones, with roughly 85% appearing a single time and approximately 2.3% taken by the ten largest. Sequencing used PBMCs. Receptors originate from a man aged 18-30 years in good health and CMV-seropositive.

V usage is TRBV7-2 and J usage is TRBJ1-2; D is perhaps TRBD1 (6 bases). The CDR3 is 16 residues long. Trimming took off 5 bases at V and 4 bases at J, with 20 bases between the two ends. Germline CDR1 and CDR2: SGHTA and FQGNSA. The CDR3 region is CASSDLGGAGFYGYTF. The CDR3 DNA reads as TGTGCCAGCAGCGATCTCGGGGGGGCGGGTTTCTATGGCTACACCTTC.

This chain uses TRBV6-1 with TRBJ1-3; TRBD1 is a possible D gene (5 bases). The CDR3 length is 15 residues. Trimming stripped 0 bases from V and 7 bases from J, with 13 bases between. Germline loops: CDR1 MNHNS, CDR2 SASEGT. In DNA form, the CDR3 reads TGTGCCAGCAGTGAAGCTCGTTTGGGGCTTAACACCATATATTTT. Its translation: CASSEARLGLNTIYF.

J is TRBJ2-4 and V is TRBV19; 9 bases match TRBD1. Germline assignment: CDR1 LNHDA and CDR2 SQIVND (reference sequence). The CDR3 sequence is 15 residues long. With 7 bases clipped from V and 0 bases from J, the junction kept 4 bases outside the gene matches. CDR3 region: CASTQGALAKNIQYF. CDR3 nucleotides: TGTGCCAGTACACAGGGGGCTCTAGCCAAAAACATTCAGTACTTC. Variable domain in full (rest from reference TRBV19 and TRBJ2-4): DGGITQSPKYLFRKEGQNVTLSCEQNLNHDAMYWYRQDPGQGLRLIYYSQIVNDFQKGDIAEGYSVSREKKESFPLTVTSAQKNPTAFYLCASTQGALAKNIQYFGAGTRLSVL.

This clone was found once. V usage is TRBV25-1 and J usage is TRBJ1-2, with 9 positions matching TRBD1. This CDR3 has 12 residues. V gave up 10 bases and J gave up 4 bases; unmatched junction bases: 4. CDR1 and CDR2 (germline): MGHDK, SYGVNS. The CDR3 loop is CATTGQGYGYTF. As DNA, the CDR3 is TGTGCCACTACGGGACAGGGCTATGGCTACACCTTC.

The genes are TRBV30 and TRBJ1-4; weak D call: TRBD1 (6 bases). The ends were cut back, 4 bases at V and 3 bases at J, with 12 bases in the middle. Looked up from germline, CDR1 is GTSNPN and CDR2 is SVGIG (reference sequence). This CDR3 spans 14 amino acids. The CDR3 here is CAWKGQHPNEKLFF. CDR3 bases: TGTGCCTGGAAAGGACAGCATCCTAATGAAAAACTGTTTTTT.

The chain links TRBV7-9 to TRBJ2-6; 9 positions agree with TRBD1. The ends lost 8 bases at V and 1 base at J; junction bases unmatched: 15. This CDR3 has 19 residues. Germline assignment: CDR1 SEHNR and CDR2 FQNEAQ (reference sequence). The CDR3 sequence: CASARTPGTGISGANVLTF. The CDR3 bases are TGTGCCAGCGCGCGAACGCCCGGGACAGGGATTTCTGGGGCCAACGTCCTGACTTTC.

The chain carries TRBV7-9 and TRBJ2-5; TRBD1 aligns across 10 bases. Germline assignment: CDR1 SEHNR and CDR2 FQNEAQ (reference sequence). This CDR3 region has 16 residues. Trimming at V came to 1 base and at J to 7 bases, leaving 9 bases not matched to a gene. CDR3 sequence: CASSLEWDRGAGTQYF. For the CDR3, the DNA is TGTGCCAGCAGCTTAGAATGGGACAGGGGTGCGGGGACCCAGTACTTC.

As DNA, the CDR3 is TGTGCCAGCAGTAGCTTGCGGGGGATACCTGGCGAGCAGTACTTC. This translates into CASSSLRGIPGEQYF. The chain couples TRBV6-6 to TRBJ2-5; 7 bases fit TRBD2. The last part of the DNA fits TRBJ2-7 better; the J call may be wrong. Germline CDR1 MNHNY, CDR2 SVGAGI (reference sequence). The length of the CDR3 is 15 residues.

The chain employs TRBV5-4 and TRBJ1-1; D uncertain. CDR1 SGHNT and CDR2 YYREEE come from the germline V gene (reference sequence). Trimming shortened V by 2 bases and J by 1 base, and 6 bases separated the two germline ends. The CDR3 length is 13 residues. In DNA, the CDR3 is TGTGCCAGCAGCTTACAAGAGAACACTGAAGCTTTCTTT. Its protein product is CASSLQENTEAFF.

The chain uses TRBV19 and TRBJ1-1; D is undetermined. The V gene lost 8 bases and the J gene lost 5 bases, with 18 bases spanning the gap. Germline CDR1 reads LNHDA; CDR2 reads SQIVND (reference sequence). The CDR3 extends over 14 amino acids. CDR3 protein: CASRPSYRGTEAFF. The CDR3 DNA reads TGTGCCAGTCGTCCATCGTACAGAGGGACTGAAGCTTTCTTT.